Shown below are 29 T cell receptor beta chains from a single sample sequenced in a study of blood T cell repertoires in COVID-19. The data were produced by immunoSEQ multiplex PCR, yet TCRdb's version contains in-frame clones alone and is incomplete. The table lists roughly 210,000 clones, 84% of them singletons. Sequenced material: peripheral blood. These receptors all stem from an elderly woman with COVID-19, enrolled during active disease.

This rearrangement joins TRBV3-1 (or the pseudogene TRBV3-2) to TRBJ1-2, with D perhaps TRBD1 (5 bases). The V gene's germline CDR1 is LGHDT and CDR2 YNNKEL (reference sequence). This CDR3 comprises 14 residues. The V end lost 6 bases, the J end lost 2 bases, and 13 bases lay between the germline ends. CDR3 loop: CASSTRVENYGYTF. For the CDR3, the DNA is TGTGCCAGCAGTACCAGGGTGGAGAACTATGGCTACACCTTC.

The V and J genes are TRBV27 and TRBJ1-2, with TRBD1 matching 8 bases. Losses at the gene ends were 6 bases for V and 7 bases for J; bases not matched to a gene: 7. The CDR3 extends over 13 amino acids. Germline V gives CDR1 MNHEY, CDR2 SMNVEV (reference sequence). The CDR3 spells CASSLDRGGGYTF. The CDR3 DNA reads as TGTGCCAGCAGCCTTGACAGGGGAGGTGGCTACACCTTC.

The chain has TRBV5-8 and TRBJ1-2; no clear D gene. This CDR3 comprises 13 residues. Germline V CDR1 and CDR2: SGHTS, YDEGEE. The ends were cut back, 6 bases at V and 7 bases at J, with 16 bases in the middle. The CDR3 here is CASTPSQRSGYTF. Here the CDR3 DNA reads TGTGCCAGCACCCCCAGTCAACGGAGTGGCTACACCTTC.

This rearrangement joins TRBV6-2 or TRBV6-3 to TRBJ1-2; 7 nucleotides line up with TRBD1. Germline V gives CDR1 MNHEY, CDR2 SVGEGT. This CDR3 is 15 amino acids long. J gave up 5 bases and V 2 bases, and 8 bases lay outside the gene matches. The CDR3, as DNA: TGTGCCAGCAGTTACGGACCCGGGACAGTTTATGGCTACACCTTC. Its translation is CASSYGPGTVYGYTF.

This chain connects TRBV28 to TRBJ1-1, with D possibly TRBD1 on 6 matching bases. The CDR3 consists of 15 residues. Between the trimmed V and J ends, which lost 6 bases and 4 bases, there was a span of 18 bases. Germline-derived CDR1 and CDR2 are MDHEN and SYDVKM. In nucleotides, the CDR3 is TGTGCCAGCAGAGTACTAGGGGACAAGGGCACTGAAGCTTTCTTT. Its translation is CASRVLGDKGTEAFF.

V usage is TRBV4-2 and J usage is TRBJ2-7, with D perhaps TRBD1 (6 bases). V was clipped by 0 bases and J by 2 bases, with 11 bases between them. The CDR3 totals 15 residues. Germline CDR1 LGHNA, CDR2 YNFKEQ. The CDR3 DNA reads as TGTGCCAGCAGCCAAGATTTAGGGACAACCTACGAGCAGTACTTC. Its protein product is CASSQDLGTTYEQYF.

Only one count was recorded for this clone. The gene calls are TRBV12-3 or TRBV12-4 and TRBJ2-5; tentative D call: TRBD2 (5 bases). V gave up 6 bases and J gave up 2 bases, with 10 bases separating them. The CDR3 covers 13 residues. The CDR3 sequence is CASSPGLQETQYF. CDR3 sequence (DNA): TGTGCCAGCAGCCCGGGATTACAAGAGACCCAGTACTTC.

The chain has TRBV7-2 and TRBJ2-1, with 11 bases fitting TRBD1. The germline CDR1 and CDR2 sequences are SGHTA and FQGNSA. The CDR3 length is 17 residues. V was clipped by 1 base and J by 6 bases; unmatched bases: 8. This chain's CDR3 is CASSLVVGQGARNEQFF. In DNA form, the CDR3 reads TGTGCCAGCAGCTTAGTTGTAGGACAGGGGGCGCGCAATGAGCAGTTCTTC. The full variable domain, in which reference TRBV7-2 and TRBJ2-1 provide the parts outside the CDR3, is GAGVSQSPSNKVTEKGKDVELRCDPISGHTALYWYRQSLGQGLEFLIYFQGNSAPDKSGLPSDRFSAERTGGSVSTLTIQRTQQEDSAVYLCASSLVVGQGARNEQFFGPGTRLTVL.

The rearrangement uses TRBV6-5 and TRBJ1-5; D is unresolved. This CDR3 comprises 13 residues. Looked up from germline, CDR1 is MNHEY and CDR2 is SVGAGI. Deletions cut 11 bases from V and 7 bases from J, with 18 bases between. DNA of the CDR3: TGTGCCGGAGCAGGAGGGTTTAACCAGCCCCAGCATTTT. As protein: CAGAGGFNQPQHF.

The CDR3 loop reads CASSRGQGGPETQYF. In DNA, the CDR3 is TGTGCCAGCAGCCGCGGACAGGGAGGCCCCGAGACCCAGTACTTC. The rearrangement joins TRBV11-2 to TRBJ2-5, with 8 bases that match TRBD1. V lost 5 bases, J lost 5 bases, and 10 bases stayed unmatched. Per the germline V gene, CDR1 is SGHAT and CDR2 is FQNNGV. The CDR3 runs to 15 residues.

The chain has TRBV27 and TRBJ2-1; D unresolved. Trimming pared 4 bases from V and 3 bases from J, leaving 10 bases between. The CDR3 extends over 14 amino acids. Germline V CDR1 and CDR2: MNHEY, SMNVEV (reference sequence). The CDR3 DNA follows: TGTGCCAGCAGTTCCCCCGACAACTACAATGAGCAGTTCTTC. It yields the protein CASSSPDNYNEQFF.

This chain connects TRBV5-5 to TRBJ1-5; no definite D call. From germline, CDR1 is SGHKS and CDR2 YYEKEE (reference sequence). The CDR3 runs 17 residues. The V gene lost 4 bases and the J gene lost 3 bases, with 20 bases spanning the gap. The CDR3 spells CASSNSLHGVINQPQHF. The CDR3 DNA reads TGTGCCAGCAGCAATTCCCTCCACGGGGTCATCAATCAGCCCCAGCATTTT.

This clone occurred a few times. The gene calls are TRBV7-6 and TRBJ2-7; D is unclear. Germline V gene sequence: CDR1 SGHVS, CDR2 FNYEAQ. The CDR3 spans 11 residues. CDR3 in DNA: TGTCCTTTAGCCGGAACCTACGAGCAGTACGTC. Protein sequence: CPLAGTYEQYV.

The chain couples TRBV7-2 to TRBJ1-2, with 7 bases identical to TRBD1. V lost 6 bases and J lost 4; bases outside the gene matches: 5. CDR1 and CDR2 from the germline V gene are SGHTA and FQGNSA. The CDR3 has 13 amino acids. The CDR3 region is CASRQDRSYGYTF. CDR3 sequence (DNA): TGTGCCAGCAGGCAGGACAGGTCCTATGGCTACACCTTC.

The chain joins TRBV10-3 to TRBJ1-5; the D is unclear. CDR3 length equals 14 residues. Deletions cut 1 base from V and 2 bases from J, with 6 bases between. Per germline, CDR1 ENHRY and CDR2 SYGVKD. The CDR3 DNA sequence: TGTGCCATCAGTGAGTTGGCAGGCAATCAGCCCCAGCATTTT. Its translation is CAISELAGNQPQHF.

The V call is TRBV19, the J call TRBJ2-2, with 9 bases identical to TRBD1. Germline loops: CDR1 LNHDA, CDR2 SQIVND (reference sequence). The CDR3 spans 17 residues. V was pared by 0 bases and J by 0 bases, with 2 bases of the junction left unmatched. This chain's CDR3 is CASSIEQGATNTGELFF. The CDR3 nucleotides read TGTGCCAGTAGTATAGAACAGGGGGCCACGAACACCGGGGAGCTGTTTTTT.

In regard to this clone: At the DNA level, this CDR3 is encoded by other sequences in the same sample as well. The genes are TRBV4-3 and TRBJ2-5; D is undetermined. Looked up from germline, CDR1 is LGHNA and CDR2 is YSLEER. There are 14 residues in the CDR3. Deletions cut 0 bases from V and 5 bases from J, with 10 bases between. The CDR3 here is CASSQDLGPETQYF. The CDR3 bases are TGCGCCAGCAGCCAAGATCTTGGGCCGGAGACCCAGTACTTC.

The rearrangement links TRBV19 to TRBJ1-5; 7 bases line up with TRBD1. Germline-derived CDR1 and CDR2 are LNHDA and SQIVND (reference sequence). The ends lost 7 bases at V and 1 base at J; junction bases unmatched: 16. The CDR3 totals 18 residues. As DNA, the CDR3 is TGTGCCAGTACCAGGGACAGTGGAGGAACTACGAGCAATCAGCCCCAGCATTTT. Residues: CASTRDSGGTTSNQPQHF.

V gene TRBV29-1 combines with J gene TRBJ1-1; 12 bases agree with TRBD1. V was clipped by 3 bases and J by 10 bases; unmatched bases: 6. The germline CDR1 and CDR2 sequences are SQVTM and ANQGSEA. The CDR3 is made up of 13 amino acids. The CDR3 sequence is CSVEEGQGARAFF. The CDR3 DNA sequence: TGCAGCGTTGAGGAGGGACAGGGGGCGAGAGCTTTCTTT.

The rearrangement links TRBV7-3 to TRBJ2-1, with 8 bases fitting TRBD1. Trimming took 5 bases from V and 9 from J; bases not matched to a gene: 9. The CDR3 has 14 residues. Per the germline V gene, CDR1 is SGHTA and CDR2 is FQGTGA. The chain's CDR3 is CASSPGGLGVEQFF. The CDR3 DNA is TGTGCCAGCAGCCCAGGGGGCTTAGGGGTTGAGCAGTTCTTC.

V gene TRBV4-1 combines with J gene TRBJ1-1; 9 bases fit TRBD1. V shed 4 bases, J shed 0 bases, and the junction held 3 bases outside the gene matches. This CDR3 has 15 residues. CDR1 and CDR2 from the germline V gene are MGHRA and YSYEKL. CDR3 loop: CASSLRDRVNTEAFF. The CDR3 DNA sequence: TGCGCCAGCAGCCTACGGGACAGGGTGAACACTGAAGCTTTCTTT.

The chain has TRBV19 and TRBJ1-2, with 7 positions matching TRBD1. The CDR3 spans 16 residues. Germline trimming cut 2 bases from V and 1 base from J; bases unmatched to any gene: 7. CDR1 and CDR2 from the germline V gene are LNHDA and SQIVND (reference sequence). CDR3 in DNA: TGTGCCAGTAGTATAAAGCGGACAGGACGTAACTATGGCTACACCTTC. Protein: CASSIKRTGRNYGYTF. The full variable domain, its missing parts supplied by reference TRBV19 and TRBJ1-2, is DGGITQSPKYLFRKEGQNVTLSCEQNLNHDAMYWYRQDPGQGLRLIYYSQIVNDFQKGDIAEGYSVSREKKESFPLTVTSAQKNPTAFYLCASSIKRTGRNYGYTFGSGTRLTVV.

The chain joins TRBV15 to TRBJ2-7; D is unresolved. V lost 3 bases and J 3 bases, leaving 12 bases between the germline ends. This CDR3 has 14 amino acids. In germline, CDR1 is LNHNV, CDR2 YYDKDF (reference sequence). CDR3 residues: CATSSGQRRYEQYV. CDR3 nucleotides: TGTGCCACCAGCAGCGGTCAGCGACGCTACGAGCAGTACGTC.

This chain uses TRBV6-5 with TRBJ1-6; D gene uncertain. CDR3 length equals 15 residues. Trimming took 6 bases from V and 5 from J, leaving 14 bases between them. In germline, CDR1 is MNHEY, CDR2 SVGAGI. The CDR3 loop is CASREGGSDNSPLHF. In DNA form, the CDR3 reads TGTGCCAGCAGGGAGGGCGGCTCGGATAATTCACCCCTCCACTTT.

This sequence joins TRBV19 and TRBJ2-2; 9 nucleotides align to TRBD2. The CDR3 is 16 residues long. Germline V gene lookup returns CDR1 LNHDA and CDR2 SQIVND (reference sequence). Unmatched junction bases numbered 7, after V lost 4 bases and J lost 4 bases. In DNA, the CDR3 is TGTGCCAGTAGTACCCCTAGCGGGGTGACCACCGGGGAGCTGTTTTTT. Translation: CASSTPSGVTTGELFF.

CDR3 region: CASSLEDGSTDTQYF. The DNA for the CDR3 is TGCGCCAGCAGCTTAGAAGACGGGAGCACAGATACGCAGTATTTT. V and J are TRBV5-1 and TRBJ2-3; D unresolved. The CDR3 runs to 15 residues. Germline V gene lookup returns CDR1 SGHRS and CDR2 YFSETQ. With 2 bases removed from V and 0 bases from J, the gap between germline ends came to 10 bases. The entire variable domain, with the rest obtained from reference TRBV5-1 and TRBJ2-3, is as follows: KAGVTQTPRYLIKTRGQQVTLSCSPISGHRSVSWYQQTPGQGLQFLFEYFSETQRNKGNFPGRFSGRQFSNSRSEMNVSTLELGDSALYLCASSLEDGSTDTQYFGPGTRLTVL.

The CDR3 DNA is TGCGCCAGCAGCTCGTCCCCCTTGGGCGGGGGCACAGATACGCAGTATTTT. Protein: CASSSSPLGGGTDTQYF. This chain joins TRBV5-1 and TRBJ2-3, with D possibly being TRBD2 (6 bases). Germline CDR1 is SGHRS and CDR2 is YFSETQ. The CDR3 has 17 residues. Deletions cut 3 bases from V and 1 base from J, with 18 bases between.

This chain connects TRBV6-5 to TRBJ1-5; the D is unclear. Looked up from germline, CDR1 is MNHEY and CDR2 is SVGAGI. This CDR3 has 13 amino acids. The V end lost 5 bases, the J end lost 5 bases, and 10 bases lay between the germline ends. The CDR3 reads CASSTQRDQPQHF. CDR3 coding DNA: TGTGCCAGCAGTACCCAGAGGGATCAGCCCCAGCATTTT.

The genes are TRBV5-1 and TRBJ2-3; 9 bases fit TRBD1. Per germline, CDR1 SGHRS and CDR2 YFSETQ. The CDR3 is 16 amino acids. With V trimmed by 5 bases and J by 1 base, 8 bases remained unmatched. CDR3 sequence reads: CASRFTGGAGTDTQYF. DNA of the CDR3: TGCGCCAGCAGATTCACAGGGGGCGCCGGCACAGATACGCAGTATTTT.